This T cell receptor beta chain originates from a study of T-cell reconstitution after alpha-beta-depleted transplantation in children. CDR3 length equals 13 residues. The germline V and J ends were trimmed by 3 bases and 5 bases, with 11 bases remaining between them. Germline V gene sequence: CDR1 MGHRA, CDR2 YSYEKL. Details on this clonotype: Its antigen remains unidentified.

Study-wide points: Surviving thymic progenitors and recipient T cells were the source of high TCRbeta diversity at day 60 in some patients. Newly generated T cells supplied most T-cell counts and diversity one year post-transplant. Alpha-beta T cells about two months after transplant reportedly derived from several hundred expanded graft clones.

This sample's TCRbeta library carried unique molecular identifier barcodes. MiXCR was run by TCRdb on the PCR reads, yielding one entry per CDR3 protein. The sample records approximately 650,000 distinct CDR3 sequences, 10% to 15% being singletons. Sequenced material: PBMCs, taken before TCRalphabeta/CD19-depleted stem cell transplant. The sequence was collected from a girl aged 2 to 10 with congenital amegakaryocytic thrombocytopenia, due to receive a stem cell transplant. The chain joins TRBV4-1 to TRBJ2-7; the D is unclear. As DNA, the CDR3 is TGCGCCAGCAGCCACGGTAGACCCCACGAGCAGTACTTC. This encodes CASSHGRPHEQYF.